These 8 T cell receptor beta chains originate from one sample sequenced in a study of blood T cells in healthy people across ages. The second PCR ran about 6 to 11 cycles with a sample-barcoded 5' primer and J-beta primers. TCRdb re-derived calls from the 5' RACE reads in MiXCR, one entry per CDR3 protein. Counted here are over a million distinct CDR3 sequences, more than 40% occurring once; the ten biggest clones make up under 20%. Input material: blood. The receptors here all came from a woman aged 55-69 years in good health.

The V gene is TRBV5-1, the J gene TRBJ2-7, with 10 bases identical to TRBD2. This CDR3 is built from 16 residues. Germline CDR1 and CDR2: SGHRS and YFSETQ. V lost 0 bases, J lost 7 bases, and 10 bases stayed unmatched. The CDR3, as DNA: TGCGCCAGCAGCTTGGAGGCTAGCGGGAGAAGCAATGAGCAGTACTTC. It codes for CASSLEASGRSNEQYF.

The chain recombines TRBV5-1 with TRBJ2-4, with unresolved D. Trimming removed 4 bases from V and 8 bases from J, with 10 bases in between. The CDR3 runs to 12 residues. From germline, CDR1 is SGHRS and CDR2 YFSETQ. CDR3 sequence: CASSAIGDIQYF. The CDR3 DNA is TGCGCCAGCAGCGCGATTGGAGACATTCAGTACTTC.

This clonotype was counted between two and nine times. The V and J genes are TRBV29-1 and TRBJ2-7; the D is unclear. V gave up 4 bases and J gave up 8 bases, with 12 bases separating them. This CDR3 has 11 residues. CDR1 SQVTM and CDR2 ANQGSEA come from the germline V gene. CDR3 nucleotide sequence: TGCAGCGTTGGGCTGCTAGGGCAGCAGTACTTC. This translates into CSVGLLGQQYF.

This clonotype came up a few times. This rearrangement joins TRBV27 to TRBJ1-6; no clear D. Germline V gene lookup returns CDR1 MNHEY and CDR2 SMNVEV (reference sequence). The CDR3 spans 15 residues. Trimming took off 6 bases at V and 7 bases at J, with 16 bases between the two ends. Here the CDR3 DNA reads TGTGCCAGCAGACTCTTGGCGGGGATAAATTCACCCCTCCACTTT. It yields the protein CASRLLAGINSPLHF.

The chain couples TRBV9 to TRBJ2-3; 8 bases align to TRBD2. J lost 0 bases, V lost 3 bases, and 3 bases had no gene match. This CDR3 region has 15 residues. Germline V gene data show CDR1 as SGDLS and CDR2 as YYNGEE. The CDR3 sequence is CASSGIAGSTDTQYF. CDR3 in DNA: TGTGCCAGCAGCGGAATAGCGGGAAGCACAGATACGCAGTATTTT.

The V and J genes are TRBV27 and TRBJ2-1, with a weak D call TRBD2 (7 bases). The germline V and J ends were trimmed by 1 base and 7 bases, with 20 bases remaining between them. This CDR3 is built from 17 residues. Germline values: CDR1 MNHEY, CDR2 SMNVEV (reference sequence). CDR3: CASSLFWGGLLGNEQFF. CDR3 sequence (DNA): TGTGCCAGCAGTTTATTTTGGGGGGGGCTCCTTGGTAATGAGCAGTTCTTC.

The chain has TRBV9 and TRBJ2-3; D gene unclear. This CDR3 comprises 11 residues. The V gene's germline CDR1 is SGDLS and CDR2 YYNGEE. Trimming shortened V by 2 bases and J by 11 bases, and 9 bases separated the two germline ends. CDR3 nucleotides: TGTGCCAGCAGCGTTAGTCAAGGGCAGTATTTT. Translating gives CASSVSQGQYF.

This clonotype was observed at least ten times. The V call is TRBV29-1, the J call TRBJ2-3; 9 nucleotides line up with TRBD2. The CDR3 spans 14 residues. Germline V CDR1 and CDR2: SQVTM, ANQGSEA. J gave up 2 bases and V 4 bases, and 4 bases lay outside the gene matches. CDR3 amino acids: CSVALAGPTDTQYF. The DNA of the CDR3 is TGCAGCGTTGCCCTAGCGGGACCCACAGATACGCAGTATTTT.